Given below is one T cell receptor beta chain in context. Its antigen is unidentified. The CDR3 covers 13 residues. Per germline, CDR1 SQVTM and CDR2 ANQGSEA. After removal of 5 bases from V and 3 bases from J, the junction contained 1 base not matched to a gene. The data were taken from a study of CD8 T cells in ankylosing spondylitis. General study findings and limits: For ankylosing spondylitis blood, a TCR beta motif of eight or nine highly homologous variants appeared characteristic. Disease-associated clones were reportedly significantly overrepresented in matched ankylosing spondylitis synovial fluid.

A single record per CDR3 protein comes from TCRdb applying MiXCR to the 5' RACE reads. The table lists more than 150,000 distinct CDR3 sequences, approximately 10% of them singletons. The specimen was blood, either unsorted or a sorted T cell fraction (not recorded which). J is TRBJ2-1 and V is TRBV29-1; 10 bases agree with TRBD2. This receptor was taken from a male donor with ankylosing spondylitis or in good health (not recorded which). Here the CDR3 reads CSVPSGGYNEQFF. CDR3 nucleotide sequence: TGCAGCGTTCCTAGCGGGGGCTACAATGAGCAGTTCTTC.